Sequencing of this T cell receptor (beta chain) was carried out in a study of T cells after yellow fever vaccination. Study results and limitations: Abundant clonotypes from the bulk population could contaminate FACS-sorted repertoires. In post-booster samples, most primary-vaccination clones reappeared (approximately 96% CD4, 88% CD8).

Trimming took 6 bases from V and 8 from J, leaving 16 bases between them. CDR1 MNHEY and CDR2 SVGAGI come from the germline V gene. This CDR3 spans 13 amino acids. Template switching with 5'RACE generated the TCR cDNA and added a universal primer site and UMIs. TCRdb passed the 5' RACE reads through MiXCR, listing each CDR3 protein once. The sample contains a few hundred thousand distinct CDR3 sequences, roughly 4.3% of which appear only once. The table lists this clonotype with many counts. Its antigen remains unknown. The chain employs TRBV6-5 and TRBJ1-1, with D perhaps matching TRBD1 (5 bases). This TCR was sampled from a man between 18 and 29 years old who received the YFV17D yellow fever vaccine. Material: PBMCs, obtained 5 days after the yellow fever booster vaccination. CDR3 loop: CASRPSGDREAFF. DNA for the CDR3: TGTGCCAGCAGGCCCTCGGGGGACCGAGAAGCTTTCTTT.